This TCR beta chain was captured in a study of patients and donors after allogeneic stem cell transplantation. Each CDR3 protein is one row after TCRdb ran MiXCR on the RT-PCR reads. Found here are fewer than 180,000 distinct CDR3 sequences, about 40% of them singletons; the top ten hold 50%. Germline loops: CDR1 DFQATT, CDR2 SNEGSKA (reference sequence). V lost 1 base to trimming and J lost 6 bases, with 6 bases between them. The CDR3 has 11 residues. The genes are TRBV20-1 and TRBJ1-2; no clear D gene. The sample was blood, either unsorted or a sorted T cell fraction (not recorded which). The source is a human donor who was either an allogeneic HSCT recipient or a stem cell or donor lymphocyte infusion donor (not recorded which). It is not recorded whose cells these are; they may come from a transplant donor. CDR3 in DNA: TGCAGTGCTAGAGGGACGGATGGCTACACCTTC. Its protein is CSARGTDGYTF.